Sequencing of this T cell receptor beta chain was carried out in a study of OX40 agonist ivuxolimab in advanced cancers. For context, the study as a whole: Ivuxolimab was an agonistic, fully human IgG2 monoclonal antibody directed against OX40 (CD134), a costimulatory receptor. A male proportion of under 85% and a mean age of roughly 55 years, ranging from 23 to 79, were recorded for the dose-escalation cohort. Prior anti-PD-1, anti-PD-L1 or anti-CTLA-4 therapy was permitted, and 35% to 40% of dose-escalation patients had received checkpoint inhibitors. Three dose-escalation patients achieved partial responses, one with hepatocellular carcinoma and two with cutaneous melanoma. Of the approximately 54 patients in dose escalation, 19 had hepatocellular carcinoma, about 15 had melanoma, 9 had renal cell carcinoma and 9 had head and neck cancer. The paper describes the monotherapy dose-escalation part (N ≈ 50 patients) of the phase I trial of ivuxolimab. Intravenous ivuxolimab was administered to patients every 2 weeks at six dose levels: 0.01, 0.1, 0.3, 1.5, 3 and 10 mg/kg. Peripheral TCRbeta sequencing was intended to test whether TCR sequence diversity was altered and clonal T-cell expansion was caused by ivuxolimab. The paper as a whole reports these results and caveats: Partial responders in the 0.1-3.0 mg/kg groups had among the lowest normalized peripheral clonal expansion, especially among CD8+ T cells. At doses of 0.1 to 3.0 mg/kg, clonal expansion of both CD4+ and CD8+ blood T cells was observed from baseline to week 6. Low levels of normalized T-cell clonal expansion were also seen in some patients who did not respond. The antigen specificity of the peripheral T cells that underwent clonal expansion was not determined. After ivuxolimab, expanded clones were on average more numerous among CD8+ T cells than among CD4+ T cells.

Genomic DNA was extracted from sorted cells for sequencing of the TCRbeta CDR3 region. TCRbeta CDR3 regions were sequenced using the immunoSEQ Assay. Here the immuneACCESS table is served through TCRdb, limited to in-frame sequences with V and J called. Missing clones are a known gap in these copies; in checked studies unresolved V genes cover under half, and the rest lacks a known reason. The sample records 30,000 to 35,000 clones, about 82% of which are singletons. The ten largest clones capture less than 25% of the sample. The trial excluded patients who had a history of autoimmune disease or were on systemic immunosuppression. Peripheral blood for TCR sequencing was collected from all dose cohorts at baseline, on cycle 4 day 1, and on cycle 7 day 1. The samples were taken from a phase I, first-in-human, multicenter, open-label dose-escalation trial of ivuxolimab. The trial enrolled adults with locally advanced or metastatic head and neck squamous cell, hepatocellular, melanoma or renal cell carcinoma. Before TCR sequencing, CD4+ T cells and CD8+ T cells from peripheral blood were sorted into separate populations.

With regard to this clone: Its specific antigen is unknown. No clone much larger than this one lies a single base away; base qualities are absent.

The germline V gene (reference sequence) supplies CDR1 MNHEY and CDR2 SMNVEV. V and J are trimmed by 3 bases and 1 base, and the gene matches miss 8 bases of the junction. Counted from cysteine to phenylalanine, this CDR3 has 17 amino acids. Only the CDR3 part of the read is kept: 51 bases, read in frame from the first base. The V and J genes are TRBV27 and TRBJ2-5; TRBD2 fits 10 bases in the junction. The material sequenced was CD4+ or CD8+ T cells sorted from blood, taken in a trial of the OX40 agonist ivuxolimab. The receptor's source is an adult with an advanced solid tumor such as melanoma, head and neck, liver or kidney cancer. CDR3 reads: CASSFTPLAGFQETQYF. In nucleotide form, the sequence is TGTGCCAGCAGTTTCACCCCACTAGCGGGATTCCAAGAGACCCAGTACTTC.